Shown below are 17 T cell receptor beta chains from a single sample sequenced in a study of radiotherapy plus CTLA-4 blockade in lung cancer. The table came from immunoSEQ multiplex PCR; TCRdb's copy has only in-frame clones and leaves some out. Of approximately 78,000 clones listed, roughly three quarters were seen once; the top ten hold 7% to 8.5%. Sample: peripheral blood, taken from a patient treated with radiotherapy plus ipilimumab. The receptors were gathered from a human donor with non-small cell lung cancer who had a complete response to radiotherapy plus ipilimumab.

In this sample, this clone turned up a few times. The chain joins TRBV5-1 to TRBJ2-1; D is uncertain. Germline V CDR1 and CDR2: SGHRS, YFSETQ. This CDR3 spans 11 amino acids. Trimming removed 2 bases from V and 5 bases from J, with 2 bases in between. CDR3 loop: CASSFDNEQFF. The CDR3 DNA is TGCGCCAGCAGCTTCGACAATGAGCAGTTCTTC.

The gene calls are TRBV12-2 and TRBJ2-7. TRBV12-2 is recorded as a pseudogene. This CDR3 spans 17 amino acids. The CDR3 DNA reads TGTGCAAGTCGCTGGCGAAGAGGGGGGACCCCCACAGGCGAGCAGTACGTC. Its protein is CASRWRRGGTPTGEQYV.

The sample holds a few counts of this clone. CDR3 DNA: TGTGCCAGCAGCTCCAACCCCCGGGTGGGGGAGCAGTACTTC. Its protein is CASSSNPRVGEQYF. J is TRBJ2-7 and V is TRBV7-6; D remains ambiguous. The CDR3 is 14 residues long. Trimming removed 4 bases from V and 7 bases from J, with 17 bases in between. Germline assignment: CDR1 SGHVS and CDR2 FNYEAQ. Variable domain in full (rest from reference TRBV7-6 and TRBJ2-7): GAGVSQSPRYKVTKRGQDVALRCDPISGHVSLYWYRQALGQGPEFLTYFNYEAQQDKSGLPNDRFSAERPEGSISTLTIQRTEQRDSAMYRCASSSNPRVGEQYFGPGTRLTVT.

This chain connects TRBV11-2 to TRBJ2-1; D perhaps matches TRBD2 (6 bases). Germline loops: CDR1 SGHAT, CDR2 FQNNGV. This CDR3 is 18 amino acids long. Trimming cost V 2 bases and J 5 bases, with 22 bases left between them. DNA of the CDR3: TGTGCCAGCAGCTTAAGCGGGCGTGGGCGGAGCCAGGACAATGAGCAGTTCTTC. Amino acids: CASSLSGRGRSQDNEQFF.

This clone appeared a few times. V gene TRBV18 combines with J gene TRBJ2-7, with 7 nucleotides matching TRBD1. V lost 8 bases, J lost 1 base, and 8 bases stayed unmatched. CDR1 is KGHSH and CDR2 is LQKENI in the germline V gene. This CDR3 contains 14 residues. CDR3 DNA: TGTGCCAGCGCTTGGGACAGCCGATCCTACGAGCAGTACTTC. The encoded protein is CASAWDSRSYEQYF.

The CDR3 coding sequence is TGCAGCGTTAGCAGGGCTGGGAATGAGCAGTTCTTC. It is translated as CSVSRAGNEQFF. The chain has TRBV29-1 and TRBJ2-1; tentatively, D is TRBD1 (5 bases). The CDR3 is 12 residues long. CDR1 is SQVTM and CDR2 is ANQGSEA in the germline V gene. The germline V and J ends were trimmed by 5 bases and 7 bases, with 12 bases remaining between them.

CDR3 nucleotides: TGTGCCAGTAGTATATCCAGGGTTGAGCAGTTCTTC. Translation gives CASSISRVEQFF. J is TRBJ2-1 and V is TRBV19, with D perhaps TRBD1 (5 bases). The CDR3 loop spans 12 amino acids. Germline V lookup: CDR1 LNHDA, CDR2 SQIVND (reference sequence). Deletions cut 2 bases from V and 9 bases from J, with 8 bases between.

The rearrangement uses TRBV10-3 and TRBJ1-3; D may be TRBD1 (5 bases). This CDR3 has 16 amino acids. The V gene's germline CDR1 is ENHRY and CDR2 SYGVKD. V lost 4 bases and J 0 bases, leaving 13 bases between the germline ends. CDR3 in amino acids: CAISGGQGISGNTIYF. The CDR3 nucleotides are TGTGCCATCAGTGGAGGGCAGGGAATCTCTGGAAACACCATATATTTT.

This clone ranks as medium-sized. The CDR3 loop is CASSLAYGPYEQYF. The CDR3 bases are TGTGCCAGCAGCTTAGCCTACGGCCCCTACGAGCAGTACTTC. V usage is TRBV11-3 and J usage is TRBJ2-7, with D hard to call. V was cut by 1 base and J by 2 bases, with 9 bases left in between. The germline gives CDR1 SGHNT, CDR2 YENEEA. CDR3 length equals 14 residues.

In DNA form, the CDR3 reads TGTGCCAGCAGCTCTCAGACTAGCGGGGCGGCCTACGAGCAGTACTTC. Its protein product is CASSSQTSGAAYEQYF. The genes are TRBV5-4 and TRBJ2-7, with 11 bases aligning to TRBD2. V lost 3 bases to trimming and J lost 2 bases; unmatched junction nucleotides: 7. Germline V gives CDR1 SGHNT, CDR2 YYREEE (reference sequence). The CDR3 spans 16 residues.

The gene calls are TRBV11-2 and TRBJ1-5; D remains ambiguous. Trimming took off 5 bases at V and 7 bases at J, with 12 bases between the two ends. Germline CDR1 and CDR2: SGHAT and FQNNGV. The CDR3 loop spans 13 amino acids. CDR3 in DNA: TGTGCCAGCAGCCTGAGCCTGGGACAGCCCCAGCATTTT. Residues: CASSLSLGQPQHF.

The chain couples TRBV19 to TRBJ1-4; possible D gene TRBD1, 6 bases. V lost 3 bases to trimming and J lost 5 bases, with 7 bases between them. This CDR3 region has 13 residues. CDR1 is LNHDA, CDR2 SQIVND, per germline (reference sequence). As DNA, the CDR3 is TGTGCCAGTAGTATTACAGGGAATGAAAAACTGTTTTTT. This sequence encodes CASSITGNEKLFF. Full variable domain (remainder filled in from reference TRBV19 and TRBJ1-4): DGGITQSPKYLFRKEGQNVTLSCEQNLNHDAMYWYRQDPGQGLRLIYYSQIVNDFQKGDIAEGYSVSREKKESFPLTVTSAQKNPTAFYLCASSITGNEKLFFGSGTQLSVL.

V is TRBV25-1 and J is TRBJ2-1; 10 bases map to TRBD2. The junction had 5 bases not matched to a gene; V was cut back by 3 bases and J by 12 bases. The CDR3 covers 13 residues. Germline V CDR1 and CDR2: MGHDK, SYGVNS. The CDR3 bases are TGTGCCAGCAGTGACCTAGCGGGGGCCCTGCAGTTCTTC. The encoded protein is CASSDLAGALQFF. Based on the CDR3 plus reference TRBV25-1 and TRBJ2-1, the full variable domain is EADIYQTPRYLVIGTGKKITLECSQTMGHDKMYWYQQDPGMELHLIHYSYGVNSTEKGDLSSESTVSRIRTEHFPLTLESARPSHTSQYLCASSDLAGALQFFGPGTRLTVL.

The CDR3 loop is CASSFRRTDTQYF. CDR3 bases: TGTGCCAGCAGCTTCCGGCGGACAGATACGCAGTATTTT. The gene calls are TRBV9 and TRBJ2-3, with no clear D. Trimming pared 4 bases from V and 3 bases from J, leaving 9 bases between. Per germline, CDR1 SGDLS and CDR2 YYNGEE. The CDR3 runs 13 residues.

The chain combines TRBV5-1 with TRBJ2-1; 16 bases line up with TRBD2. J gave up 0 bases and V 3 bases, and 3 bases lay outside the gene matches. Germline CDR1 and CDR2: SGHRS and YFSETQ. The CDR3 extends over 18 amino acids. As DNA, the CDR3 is TGCGCCAGCAGCTGGGGACTAGCGGGGGGGCCCTCCTACAATGAGCAGTTCTTC. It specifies CASSWGLAGGPSYNEQFF.

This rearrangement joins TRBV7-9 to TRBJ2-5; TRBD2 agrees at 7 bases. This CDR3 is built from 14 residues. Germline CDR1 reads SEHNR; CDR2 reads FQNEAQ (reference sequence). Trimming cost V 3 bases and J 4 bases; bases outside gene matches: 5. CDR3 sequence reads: CASSLAGVLETQYF. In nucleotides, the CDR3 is TGTGCCAGCAGCTTGGCGGGAGTATTAGAGACCCAGTACTTC.

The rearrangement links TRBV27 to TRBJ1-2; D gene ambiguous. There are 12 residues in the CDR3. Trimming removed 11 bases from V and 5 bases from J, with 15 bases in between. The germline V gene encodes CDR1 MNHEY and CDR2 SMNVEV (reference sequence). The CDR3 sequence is CAGRPCMYGYTF. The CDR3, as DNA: TGTGCCGGTAGACCTTGTATGTATGGCTACACCTTC.